This TCR beta chain stems from a study of blood T cell repertoires in COVID-19. Whole-study context: Researchers got acute and convalescent COVID-19 samples from the United States, Italy and Spain. T cells, B-cell-depleted T cells, or PBMCs provided the cDNA or gDNA that served as material.

Germline V gene lookup returns CDR1 MGHRA and CDR2 YSYEKL. The CDR3 has 16 amino acids. Trimming shortened V by 0 bases and J by 8 bases, and 16 bases separated the two germline ends. Per the authors' pipeline: Estimated nucleated cell counts came from reference gene primer amplification. The protocol was immunoSEQ multiplex PCR, while the TCRdb copy is restricted to in-frame clones and leaves out a portion. The V and J calls and clone size are taken from that table; D and trimming were inferred from the DNA. This sample carries about 160,000 clones, more than 65% of them seen once, and the ten largest clones take approximately 14%.

The receptor comes from a woman older than 75 with acute or convalescent COVID-19. V usage is TRBV4-1 and J usage is TRBJ1-4; D might be TRBD1 (6 bases). Sequences were obtained from peripheral blood. The CDR3 nucleotides are TGCGCCAGCAGCCAAGATCCGGGGGGCGCAAGGGAAAAACTGTTTTTT. This sequence encodes CASSQDPGGAREKLFF.